What follows are 18 T cell receptor beta chains derived from one specimen sequenced in a study of tissue T cells after allogeneic stem cell transplantation. The data were produced by immunoSEQ multiplex PCR, yet TCRdb's version contains in-frame clones alone and is incomplete. Here the sample spans about 28,000 clones, 85% to 90% being singletons. The material was blood, obtained before transplantation. Receptors were obtained from a woman between 18 and 55 years old who later had graft-versus-host disease after an allogeneic stem cell transplant.

The chain employs TRBV15 and TRBJ2-1; 8 nucleotides match TRBD2. The CDR3 contains 14 residues. Germline CDR1 LNHNV, CDR2 YYDKDF (reference sequence). With 5 bases clipped from V and 4 bases from J, the junction kept 4 bases outside the gene matches. The DNA of the CDR3 is TGTGCCACCAGCCACGGGGGGGCGTACAATGAGCAGTTCTTC. This gives the protein CATSHGGAYNEQFF.

The gene calls are TRBV7-8 and TRBJ1-1, with D possibly TRBD1 on 6 matching bases. The CDR3 is 18 residues long. With 1 base removed from V and 0 bases from J, the gap between germline ends came to 18 bases. Germline loops: CDR1 SGHVS, CDR2 FQNEAQ. In nucleotides, the CDR3 is TGTGCCAGCAGCTTAGTCTGGGTCAGGGGAGGTGTGAACACTGAAGCTTTCTTT. As protein: CASSLVWVRGGVNTEAFF.

The chain couples TRBV28 to TRBJ1-5; 7 positions match TRBD1. Germline V gives CDR1 MDHEN, CDR2 SYDVKM. V trimming: 5 bases; J trimming: 0 bases; junction bases outside the gene matches: 4. The CDR3 has 15 amino acids. The CDR3: CASSPGQVSNQPQHF. CDR3 nucleotides: TGTGCCAGCAGTCCCGGACAGGTTAGCAATCAGCCCCAGCATTTT.

The V call is TRBV4-3, the J call TRBJ2-1; D remains unclear. Between the trimmed V and J ends, which lost 0 bases and 2 bases, there was a span of 8 bases. Looked up from germline, CDR1 is LGHNA and CDR2 is YSLEER. The CDR3 has 15 residues. CDR3 DNA: TGCGCCAGCAGCCAAGAAGTCGTTACCTACAATGAGCAGTTCTTC. Translating gives CASSQEVVTYNEQFF.

V gene TRBV2 combines with J gene TRBJ1-1; the D gene is possibly TRBD1 (6 bases). The CDR3 is 14 residues long. Germline-derived CDR1 and CDR2 are SNHLY and FYNNEI. V was pared by 7 bases and J by 3 bases, with 15 bases between. The CDR3 here is CASTNGGGDTEAFF. The CDR3 DNA follows: TGTGCCAGCACCAACGGAGGGGGTGACACTGAAGCTTTCTTT. The whole variable domain, filled in from reference TRBV2 and TRBJ1-1, reads EPEVTQTPSHQVTQMGQEVILRCVPISNHLYFYWYRQILGQKVEFLVSFYNNEISEKSEIFDDQFSVERPDGSNFTLKIRSTKLEDSAMYFCASTNGGGDTEAFFGQGTRLTVV.

V is TRBV9 and J is TRBJ1-1; the D gene is possibly TRBD1 (6 bases). Trimming took off 4 bases at V and 0 bases at J, with 10 bases between the two ends. CDR3 length equals 14 residues. CDR1 is SGDLS and CDR2 is YYNGEE in the germline V gene. DNA for the CDR3: TGTGCCAGCAGCAGGGGGGGACTGAACACTGAAGCTTTCTTT. Protein product: CASSRGGLNTEAFF.

V gene TRBV18 combines with J gene TRBJ1-1, with no clear D. The CDR3 loop spans 15 amino acids. Germline CDR1 reads KGHSH; CDR2 reads LQKENI. Trimming cost V 4 bases and J 1 base, with 13 bases left between them. Here the CDR3 reads CASSLGSHPNTEAFF. The CDR3 bases are TGTGCCAGCTCACTAGGTTCCCACCCGAACACTGAAGCTTTCTTT.

The rearrangement uses TRBV18 and TRBJ2-1; 12 bases are shared with TRBD2. The germline V gene encodes CDR1 KGHSH and CDR2 LQKENI. V shed 1 base, J shed 12 bases, and the junction held 7 bases outside the gene matches. This CDR3 contains 15 residues. DNA of the CDR3: TGTGCCAGCTCACCACAAGCTAGCGGGAGGGAAATGCAGTTCTTC. This encodes CASSPQASGREMQFF.

The chain recombines TRBV12-3 or TRBV12-4 with TRBJ2-4; TRBD1 matches at 8 bases. The CDR3 sequence is 11 residues long. V lost 4 bases and J lost 13; bases outside the gene matches: 3. In nucleotides, the CDR3 is TGTGCCAGCAGTTCCCGGGACAGGCAGTACTTC. This sequence encodes CASSSRDRQYF.

V and J are TRBV10-2 and TRBJ1-1; D is unclear. V lost 2 bases and J 1 base, leaving 11 bases between the germline ends. Germline assignment: CDR1 WSHSY and CDR2 SAAADI. This CDR3 has 15 residues. In DNA, the CDR3 is TGCGCCAGCAGTGAGGCCAGCGATTGGAACACTGAAGCTTTCTTT. Its translation: CASSEASDWNTEAFF.

In nucleotides, the CDR3 is TGTGCCAGCAGCTTAGGCAGGGCAAACTATGGCTACACCTTC. This sequence encodes CASSLGRANYGYTF. V gene TRBV7-6 combines with J gene TRBJ1-2; TRBD1 is a possible D gene (5 bases). This CDR3 region has 14 residues. CDR1 is SGHVS and CDR2 is FNYEAQ in the germline V gene. Between the trimmed V and J ends, which lost 1 base and 2 bases, there was a span of 8 bases.

V is TRBV6-5 and J is TRBJ2-1; TRBD2 aligns across 10 bases. This CDR3 has 15 amino acids. The V segment lost 3 bases and the J segment 8 bases; nucleotides outside the gene matches: 7. CDR1 and CDR2 (germline): MNHEY, SVGAGI. CDR3 loop: CASSYGSSGSYEQFF. As DNA, the CDR3 is TGTGCCAGCAGTTATGGGTCTAGCGGGAGCTATGAGCAGTTCTTC.

The V gene is TRBV6-5, the J gene TRBJ1-1; no reliable D call. The CDR3 totals 14 residues. From germline, CDR1 is MNHEY and CDR2 SVGAGI. Trimming shortened V by 2 bases and J by 4 bases, and 11 bases separated the two germline ends. CDR3 region: CASSYLERPTEAFF. Written as DNA, the CDR3 is TGTGCCAGCAGTTACCTCGAAAGGCCCACTGAAGCTTTCTTT.

This chain joins TRBV11-1 and TRBJ2-1; 7 bases map to TRBD2. V gave up 0 bases and J gave up 8 bases; unmatched junction bases: 7. Germline V lookup: CDR1 SGHAT, CDR2 FQDESV (reference sequence). The CDR3 has 15 amino acids. The CDR3 nucleotides read TGTGCCAGCAGCTTAGCAGCGGGGCCCCTCTATGAGCAGTTCTTC. Encoded protein: CASSLAAGPLYEQFF.

The genes are TRBV10-3 and TRBJ2-7; D call uncertain. Germline V gene data show CDR1 as ENHRY and CDR2 as SYGVKD. CDR3 length: 16 amino acids. Trimming cost V 0 bases and J 2 bases, with 14 bases left between them. CDR3 DNA: TGTGCCATCAGTGAGTCAGGTGAAGGCAGTCCCTACGAGCAGTACTTC. Translating gives CAISESGEGSPYEQYF.

V gene TRBV28 combines with J gene TRBJ2-7, with D unresolved. Germline loops: CDR1 MDHEN, CDR2 SYDVKM. V lost 4 bases and J lost 3, with 16 bases in between. This CDR3 is 15 amino acids long. In DNA, the CDR3 is TGTGCCAGCAGTTATCTAGTCTCCCCGAACTACGAGCAGTACTTC. This gives the protein CASSYLVSPNYEQYF.

The chain recombines TRBV5-6 with TRBJ1-2; TRBD1 is a possible D gene (5 bases). CDR3 size: 15 residues. The V end was cut by 1 base, the J end by 4 bases, with 14 bases between. CDR1 and CDR2 (germline): SGHDT, YYEEEE. The CDR3 protein is CASSLYKGTVYGYTF. CDR3 DNA: TGTGCCAGCAGCTTGTATAAGGGGACGGTCTATGGCTACACCTTC.

The J gene is TRBJ2-1, the V gene TRBV10-1; D uncertain. Per the germline V gene, CDR1 is WNHNN and CDR2 is SYGVQD (reference sequence). V was pared by 10 bases and J by 12 bases, with 16 bases between. The CDR3 loop spans 11 amino acids. The CDR3 sequence is CATSDRRGQFF. In DNA, the CDR3 is TGCGCCACCTCGGACCGTCGCGGGCAGTTCTTC.